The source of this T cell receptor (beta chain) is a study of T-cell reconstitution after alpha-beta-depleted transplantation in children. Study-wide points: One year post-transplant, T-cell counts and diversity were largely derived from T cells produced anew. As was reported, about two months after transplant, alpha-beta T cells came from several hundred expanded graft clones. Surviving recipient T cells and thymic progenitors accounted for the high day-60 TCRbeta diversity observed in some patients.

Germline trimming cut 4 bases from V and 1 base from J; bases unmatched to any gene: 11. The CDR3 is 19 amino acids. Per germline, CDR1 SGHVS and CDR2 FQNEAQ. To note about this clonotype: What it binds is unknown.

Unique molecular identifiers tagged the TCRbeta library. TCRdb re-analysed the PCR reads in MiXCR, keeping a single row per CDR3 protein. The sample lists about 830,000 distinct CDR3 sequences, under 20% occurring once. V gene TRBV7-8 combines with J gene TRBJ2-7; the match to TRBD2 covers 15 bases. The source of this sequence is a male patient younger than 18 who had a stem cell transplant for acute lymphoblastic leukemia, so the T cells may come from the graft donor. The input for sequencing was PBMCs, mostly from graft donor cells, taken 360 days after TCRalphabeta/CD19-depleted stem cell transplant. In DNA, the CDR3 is TGTGCCAGCAGCTCCCCGGCCGGACTAGCGGGAGGGAAATCCTACGAGCAGTACTTC. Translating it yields CASSSPAGLAGGKSYEQYF.